The clone carrying this T cell receptor (beta chain) was detected only a few times. Its antigen is unidentified. This sample stems from a study of T-cell reconstitution after alpha-beta-depleted transplantation in children. Unique molecular identifiers featured in how the TCRbeta library was prepared. In TCRdb, the PCR reads were re-called with MiXCR into one record per CDR3 protein. The sample lists approximately 1,000,000 distinct CDR3 sequences; roughly 29% were seen once. Study findings and constraints: Elevated TCRbeta diversity at day 60 was traced, in some patients, to surviving recipient T cells and thymic progenitors. Alpha-beta T cells about two months after transplant reportedly derived from several hundred expanded graft clones. T-cell numbers and diversity one year post-transplant derived largely from freshly generated T cells.

The germline V and J ends were trimmed by 6 bases and 2 bases, with 16 bases remaining between them. CDR3 length: 14 amino acids. Germline loops: CDR1 DFQATT, CDR2 SNEGSKA (reference sequence). Sequenced material: PBMCs, mostly from graft donor cells, taken 360 days after TCRalphabeta/CD19-depleted stem cell transplant. The origin of this receptor is a boy in the first two years of life who had a stem cell transplant for SCID, so the T cells may come from the graft donor. The genes are TRBV20-1 and TRBJ2-5; no firm D call. The CDR3 sequence: CSAVARVGQETQYF. CDR3 nucleotide sequence: TGCAGTGCAGTGGCCCGCGTAGGACAAGAGACCCAGTACTTC.